The clone carrying this TCR beta chain is termed medium-sized. The data derive from a study of liver allograft versus peripheral blood T cells. Study-wide context: Transplanted livers held T cell receptor repertoires, and these were compared with repertoires in recipients' peripheral blood.

TCRdb independently ran MiXCR on the reads; one entry per CDR3 protein. The table lists 5,700 or so distinct CDR3 sequences, over 15% of them singletons. Trimming at V came to 7 bases and at J to 4 bases, leaving 6 bases not matched to a gene. The CDR3 runs to 13 residues. The germline V gene encodes CDR1 ENHRY and CDR2 SYGVKD. The sequence came from a human patient who had a liver transplant. The graft donor may have given rise to some T cells. The V call is TRBV10-3, the J call TRBJ1-2; TRBD1 matches at 7 bases. The DNA for the CDR3 is TGTGCCATCACTACACCAGGGGGCTATGGCTACACCTTC. Translation gives CAITTPGGYGYTF.